The 19 T cell receptor beta chains below all came from one sample that was sequenced in a study of technical replicates of blood from a handful of donors. Repertoires were generated with immunoSEQ multiplex PCR, while TCRdb's copy carries only in-frame clones and drops some. This table holds 84,000 or so clones, approximately 93% found once. Specimen: T cells isolated from PBMCs. Receptor source: a human donor in good health.

J is TRBJ2-3 and V is TRBV12-5; 8 bases map to TRBD2. The CDR3 sequence is 14 residues long. V lost 4 bases to trimming and J lost 2 bases; unmatched junction nucleotides: 2. Looked up from germline, CDR1 is LGHNT and CDR2 is FRNRAP. The CDR3 spells CASGSGGVTDTQYF. CDR3 DNA: TGTGCTAGTGGTTCGGGGGGGGTCACAGATACGCAGTATTTT.

This chain joins TRBV18 and TRBJ1-4, with 7 nucleotides matching TRBD1. Germline assignment: CDR1 KGHSH and CDR2 LQKENI. With V trimmed by 0 bases and J by 2 bases, 6 bases remained unmatched. This CDR3 contains 17 residues. The CDR3 coding sequence is TGTGCCAGCTCACCACCGGGGCAGGGGGTGACTAATGAAAAACTGTTTTTT. Translating gives CASSPPGQGVTNEKLFF.

This chain connects TRBV18 to TRBJ1-4; 8 bases are shared with TRBD1. The trim removed 6 bases at V and 8 bases at J, leaving 8 bases unmatched. This CDR3 contains 14 residues. Looked up from germline, CDR1 is KGHSH and CDR2 is LQKENI. CDR3 DNA sequence: TGTGCCAGCTCGTACGGACAGGGCGACGAAAAACTGTTTTTT. Its translation is CASSYGQGDEKLFF.

The V and J genes are TRBV19 and TRBJ2-7; tentative D call: TRBD2 (5 bases). CDR3 size: 13 residues. Germline lookup yields CDR1 LNHDA and CDR2 SQIVND (reference sequence). V was shortened by 6 bases and J by 5 bases, with 14 bases between the two germline ends. In nucleotides, the CDR3 is TGTGCCAGTAGGTCAGCGGATTATCACGAGCAGTACTTC. Translated: CASRSADYHEQYF.

The CDR3 DNA reads TGTGCCAGCAGCTTAGCATCAGGGGACTATGGCTACACCTTC. Encoded protein: CASSLASGDYGYTF. The chain carries TRBV7-8 and TRBJ1-2; D possibly corresponds to TRBD1 (6 bases). The CDR3 is made up of 14 amino acids. Germline-derived CDR1 and CDR2 are SGHVS and FQNEAQ. Trimming left V 0 bases short and J 3 bases short, with 8 bases between.

The V gene is TRBV7-6, the J gene TRBJ2-1; TRBD1 agrees at 8 bases. This CDR3 spans 16 amino acids. The germline CDR1 and CDR2 sequences are SGHVS and FNYEAQ. V shed 5 bases and J 2 bases; nucleotides not matched to a gene: 8. CDR3 DNA: TGTGCCAGCAGCGGCACGGGACAGGAGACCTACAATGAGCAGTTCTTC. Translating gives CASSGTGQETYNEQFF.

V gene TRBV7-9 combines with J gene TRBJ1-1; TRBD1 matches at 8 bases. The germline V gene has CDR1 SEHNR and CDR2 FQNEAQ (reference sequence). V lost 6 bases, J lost 5 bases, and 11 bases stayed unmatched. The CDR3 covers 15 residues. CDR3: CASRDGQGGATEAFF. In DNA form, the CDR3 reads TGTGCCAGCAGGGATGGACAGGGTGGGGCGACTGAAGCTTTCTTT. Based on the CDR3 plus reference TRBV7-9 and TRBJ1-1, the full variable domain is DTGVSQNPRHKITKRGQNVTFRCDPISEHNRLYWYRQTLGQGPEFLTYFQNEAQLEKSRLLSDRFSAERPKGSFSTLEIQRTEQGDSAMYLCASRDGQGGATEAFFGQGTRLTVV.

This clone has a single count. The J gene is TRBJ1-2, the V gene TRBV7-9; D is possibly TRBD1 (5 bases). This CDR3 has 13 amino acids. Germline CDR1 reads SEHNR; CDR2 reads FQNEAQ (reference sequence). V dropped 3 bases and J dropped 6 bases, with 11 bases sitting between them. CDR3 nucleotide sequence: TGTGCCAGCAGCTTGGAGGGGCGGGATGGCTACACCTTC. It is translated as CASSLEGRDGYTF. Variable domain in full (rest from reference TRBV7-9 and TRBJ1-2): DTGVSQNPRHKITKRGQNVTFRCDPISEHNRLYWYRQTLGQGPEFLTYFQNEAQLEKSRLLSDRFSAERPKGSFSTLEIQRTEQGDSAMYLCASSLEGRDGYTFGSGTRLTVV.

As DNA, the CDR3 is TGTGCCAGCAGCGTAGGTCAGACTCTTTCCTACAATGAGCAGTTCTTC. Its translation: CASSVGQTLSYNEQFF. J is TRBJ2-1 and V is TRBV9; unclear D gene. Trimming removed 0 bases at V and 1 base at J, with 11 bases between. Per germline, CDR1 SGDLS and CDR2 YYNGEE. The CDR3 extends over 16 amino acids.

The CDR3 DNA sequence: TGTGCCAGCAGTGTAGGTAACTATAATGAGCAGTTCTTC. It yields the protein CASSVGNYNEQFF. The chain carries TRBV6-1 and TRBJ2-1; D ambiguous. V gave up 4 bases and J gave up 7 bases, with 11 bases separating them. From germline, CDR1 is MNHNS and CDR2 SASEGT. The CDR3 consists of 13 residues.

The CDR3 loop is CASSLASGGDGYTF. In DNA form, the CDR3 reads TGTGCCAGCAGCTTAGCCTCAGGGGGAGATGGCTACACCTTC. This chain links TRBV11-2 with TRBJ1-2; TRBD1 matches 7 bases. CDR1 is SGHAT, CDR2 FQNNGV, per germline. The CDR3 runs 14 residues. The junction had 5 bases not matched to a gene; V was cut back by 1 base and J by 6 bases.

This chain connects TRBV6-5 to TRBJ2-1; 10 bases are a match to TRBD2. This CDR3 contains 16 residues. Germline V gene sequence: CDR1 MNHEY, CDR2 SVGAGI. J was trimmed by 8 bases and V by 0 bases; bases with no gene match: 7. Here the CDR3 DNA reads TGTGCCAGCAGTTACTCATCTAGCGGGAGAGGGCATGAGCAGTTCTTC. Translation gives CASSYSSSGRGHEQFF.

The table lists this clone with a count of one. This sequence joins TRBV6-6 and TRBJ2-5; D perhaps matches TRBD1 (6 bases). The germline V and J ends were trimmed by 6 bases and 5 bases, with 16 bases remaining between them. The CDR3 runs to 14 residues. Germline CDR1 and CDR2: MNHNY and SVGAGI (reference sequence). The CDR3 nucleotides read TGTGCCAGCAGGTACCACAGGGTTAAGGAGACCCAGTACTTC. Protein product: CASRYHRVKETQYF.

The chain recombines TRBV7-9 with TRBJ1-6; D might be TRBD1 (6 bases). This CDR3 is built from 17 residues. CDR1 and CDR2 from the germline V gene are SEHNR and FQNEAQ (reference sequence). V dropped 2 bases and J dropped 3 bases, with 14 bases sitting between them. CDR3 in amino acids: CASSLLAGDIYNSPLHF. In nucleotides, the CDR3 is TGTGCCAGCAGCTTACTCGCGGGGGACATCTATAATTCACCCCTCCACTTT.

This clone appeared a single time. The rearrangement links TRBV11-1 to TRBJ1-1; D call uncertain. V dropped 3 bases and J dropped 5 bases, with 16 bases sitting between them. Germline V lookup: CDR1 SGHAT, CDR2 FQDESV (reference sequence). The CDR3 extends over 15 amino acids. The CDR3 coding sequence is TGTGCCAGCAGCTTGGAGCGGGCTCCGGGAACTGAAGCTTTCTTT. This gives the protein CASSLERAPGTEAFF.

This clone showed up just a few times. The chain couples TRBV19 to TRBJ1-5, with D perhaps matching TRBD1 (6 bases). The V end lost 3 bases, the J end lost 5 bases, and 11 bases lay between the germline ends. Germline-derived CDR1 and CDR2 are LNHDA and SQIVND (reference sequence). This CDR3 contains 14 residues. The CDR3 is CASSISGDDQPQHF. Written as DNA, the CDR3 is TGTGCCAGTAGTATCTCAGGGGACGATCAGCCCCAGCATTTT.

V is TRBV10-2 and J is TRBJ1-5; 7 nucleotides align to TRBD1. Germline V gives CDR1 WSHSY, CDR2 SAAADI. The CDR3 extends over 17 amino acids. V was pared by 8 bases and J by 2 bases, with 15 bases of the junction left unmatched. CDR3 sequence: CASSLGPDRAGNQPQHF. The CDR3 DNA is TGCGCCAGCTCGCTGGGCCCAGACAGGGCCGGCAATCAGCCCCAGCATTTT.

This chain links TRBV29-1 with TRBJ1-3, with D possibly matching TRBD1 (6 bases). V lost 3 bases to trimming and J lost 4 bases, with 22 bases between them. In germline, CDR1 is SQVTM, CDR2 ANQGSEA. The CDR3 is 17 residues long. This CDR3 is CSVEKEGETFQGNTIYF. The CDR3 region has the DNA TGCAGCGTTGAGAAAGAGGGGGAGACTTTCCAAGGAAACACCATATATTTT. The complete variable domain, with remaining parts taken from reference TRBV29-1 and TRBJ1-3, reads SAVISQKPSRDICQRGTSLTIQCQVDSQVTMMFWYRQQPGQSLTLIATANQGSEATYESGFVIDKFPISRPNLTFSTLTVSNMSPEDSSIYLCSVEKEGETFQGNTIYFGEGSWLTVV.

The V gene is TRBV19, the J gene TRBJ1-1; a possible D gene is TRBD1 (6 bases). This CDR3 is built from 15 residues. V was cut by 10 bases and J by 3 bases, with 21 bases left in between. Germline CDR1 LNHDA, CDR2 SQIVND (reference sequence). DNA of the CDR3: TGTGCCACCATACGGGGGGGGCGTCGTTACACTGAAGCTTTCTTT. Protein: CATIRGGRRYTEAFF.